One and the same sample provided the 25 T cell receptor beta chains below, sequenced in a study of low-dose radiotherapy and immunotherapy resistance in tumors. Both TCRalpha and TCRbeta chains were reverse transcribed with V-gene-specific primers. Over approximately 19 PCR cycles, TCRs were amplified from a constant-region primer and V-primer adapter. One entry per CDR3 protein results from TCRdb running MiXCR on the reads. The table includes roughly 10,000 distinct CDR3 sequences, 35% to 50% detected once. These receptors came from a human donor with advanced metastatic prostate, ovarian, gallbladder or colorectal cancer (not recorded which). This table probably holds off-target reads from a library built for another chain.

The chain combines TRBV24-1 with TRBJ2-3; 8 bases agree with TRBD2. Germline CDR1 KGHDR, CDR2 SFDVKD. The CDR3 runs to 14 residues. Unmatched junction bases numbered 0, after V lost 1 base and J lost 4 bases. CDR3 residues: CATSDLLAADTQYF. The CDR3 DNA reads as TGTGCCACCAGTGATTTACTAGCGGCAGATACGCAGTATTTT.

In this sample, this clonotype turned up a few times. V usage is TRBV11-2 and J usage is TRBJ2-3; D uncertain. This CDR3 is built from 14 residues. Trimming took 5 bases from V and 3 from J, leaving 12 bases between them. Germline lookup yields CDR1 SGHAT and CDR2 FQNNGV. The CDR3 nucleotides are TGTGCCAGCAGCCACCCCCCAGAGACAGATACGCAGTATTTT. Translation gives CASSHPPETDTQYF.

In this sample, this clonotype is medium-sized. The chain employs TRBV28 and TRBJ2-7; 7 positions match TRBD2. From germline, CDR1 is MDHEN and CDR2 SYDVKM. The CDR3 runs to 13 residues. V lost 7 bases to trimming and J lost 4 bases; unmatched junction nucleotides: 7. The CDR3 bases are TGTGCCAGCACCCCCGGGAGGCCATACGAGCAGTACTTC. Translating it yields CASTPGRPYEQYF.

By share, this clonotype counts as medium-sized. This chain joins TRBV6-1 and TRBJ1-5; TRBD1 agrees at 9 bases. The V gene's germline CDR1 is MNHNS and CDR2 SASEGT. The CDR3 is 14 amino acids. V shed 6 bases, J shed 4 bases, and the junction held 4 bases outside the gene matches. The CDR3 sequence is CASSLGQGNQPQHF. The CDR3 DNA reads TGTGCCAGCAGCCTAGGACAGGGGAATCAGCCCCAGCATTTT.

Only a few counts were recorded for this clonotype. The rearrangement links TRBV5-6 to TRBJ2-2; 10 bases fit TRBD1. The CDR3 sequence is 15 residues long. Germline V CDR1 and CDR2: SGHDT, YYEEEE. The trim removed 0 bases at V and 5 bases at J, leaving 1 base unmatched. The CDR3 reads CASSLGQGATGELFF. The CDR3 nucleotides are TGTGCCAGCAGCTTGGGACAGGGGGCTACCGGGGAGCTGTTTTTT.

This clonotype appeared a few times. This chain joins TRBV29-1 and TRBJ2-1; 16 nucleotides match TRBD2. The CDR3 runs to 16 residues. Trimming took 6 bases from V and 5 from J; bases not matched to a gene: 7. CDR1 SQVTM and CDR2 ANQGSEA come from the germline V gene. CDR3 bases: TGCAGCGTGGCCGGGACTAGCGGGAGGGGAAACAATGAGCAGTTCTTC. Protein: CSVAGTSGRGNNEQFF.

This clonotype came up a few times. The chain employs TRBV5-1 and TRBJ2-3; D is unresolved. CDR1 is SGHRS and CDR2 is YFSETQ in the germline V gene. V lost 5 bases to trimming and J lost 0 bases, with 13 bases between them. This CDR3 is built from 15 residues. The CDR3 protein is CASSNRTSSTDTQYF. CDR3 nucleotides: TGCGCCAGCAGTAATAGGACGTCTAGCACAGATACGCAGTATTTT. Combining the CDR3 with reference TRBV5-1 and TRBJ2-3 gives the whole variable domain KAGVTQTPRYLIKTRGQQVTLSCSPISGHRSVSWYQQTPGQGLQFLFEYFSETQRNKGNFPGRFSGRQFSNSRSEMNVSTLELGDSALYLCASSNRTSSTDTQYFGPGTRLTVL.

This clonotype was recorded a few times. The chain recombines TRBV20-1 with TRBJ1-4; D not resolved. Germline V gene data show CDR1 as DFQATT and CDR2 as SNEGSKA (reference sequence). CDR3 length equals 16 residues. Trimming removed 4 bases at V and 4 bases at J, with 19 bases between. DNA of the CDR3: TGCAGTGCTAAAAGGGCCACTTTCCTTGATAATGAAAAACTGTTTTTT. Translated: CSAKRATFLDNEKLFF.

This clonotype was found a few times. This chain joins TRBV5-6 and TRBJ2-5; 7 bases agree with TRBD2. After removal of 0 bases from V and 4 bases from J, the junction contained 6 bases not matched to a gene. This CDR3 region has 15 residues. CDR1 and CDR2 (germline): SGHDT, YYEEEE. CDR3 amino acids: CASSLGRLAGETQYF. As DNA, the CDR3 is TGTGCCAGCAGCTTGGGTAGACTAGCAGGAGAGACCCAGTACTTC.

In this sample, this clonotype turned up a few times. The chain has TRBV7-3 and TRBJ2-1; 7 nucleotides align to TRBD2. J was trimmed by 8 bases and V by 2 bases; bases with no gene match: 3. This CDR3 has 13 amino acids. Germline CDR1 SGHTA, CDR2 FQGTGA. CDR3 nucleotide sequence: TGTGCCAGCAGCTTAGCGGGAGACTATGAGCAGTTCTTC. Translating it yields CASSLAGDYEQFF. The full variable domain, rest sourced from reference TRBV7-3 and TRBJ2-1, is GAGVSQTPSNKVTEKGKYVELRCDPISGHTALYWYRQSLGQGPEFLIYFQGTGAADDSGLPNDRFFAVRPEGSVSTLKIQRTERGDSAVYLCASSLAGDYEQFFGPGTRLTVL.

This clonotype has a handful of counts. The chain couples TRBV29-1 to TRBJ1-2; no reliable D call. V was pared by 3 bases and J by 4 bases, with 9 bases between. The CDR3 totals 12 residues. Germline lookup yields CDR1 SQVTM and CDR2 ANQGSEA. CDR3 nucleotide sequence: TGCAGCGTTGATACGGGTGGCTATGGCTACACCTTC. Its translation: CSVDTGGYGYTF. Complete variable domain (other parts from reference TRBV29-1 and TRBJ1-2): SAVISQKPSRDICQRGTSLTIQCQVDSQVTMMFWYRQQPGQSLTLIATANQGSEATYESGFVIDKFPISRPNLTFSTLTVSNMSPEDSSIYLCSVDTGGYGYTFGSGTRLTVV.

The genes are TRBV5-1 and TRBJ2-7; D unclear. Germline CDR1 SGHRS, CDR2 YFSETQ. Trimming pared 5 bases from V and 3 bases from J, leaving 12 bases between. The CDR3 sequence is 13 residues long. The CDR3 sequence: CASRRQSFYEQYF. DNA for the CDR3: TGCGCCAGCAGACGACAAAGCTTCTACGAGCAGTACTTC. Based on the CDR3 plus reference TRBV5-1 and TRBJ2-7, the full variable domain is KAGVTQTPRYLIKTRGQQVTLSCSPISGHRSVSWYQQTPGQGLQFLFEYFSETQRNKGNFPGRFSGRQFSNSRSEMNVSTLELGDSALYLCASRRQSFYEQYFGPGTRLTVT.

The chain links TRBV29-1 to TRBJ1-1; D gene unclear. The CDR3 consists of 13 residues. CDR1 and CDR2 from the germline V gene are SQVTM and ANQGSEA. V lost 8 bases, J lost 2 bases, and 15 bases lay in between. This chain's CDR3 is CSFKTGPNTEAFF. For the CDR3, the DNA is TGCAGCTTCAAAACCGGGCCCAACACTGAAGCTTTCTTT.

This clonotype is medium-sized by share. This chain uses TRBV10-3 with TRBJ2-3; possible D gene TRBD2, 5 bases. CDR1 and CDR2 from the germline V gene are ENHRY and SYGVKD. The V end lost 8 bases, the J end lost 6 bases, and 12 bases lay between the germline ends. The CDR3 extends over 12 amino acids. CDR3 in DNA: TGTGCCATCGGGGAGTTCACGGATACGCAGTATTTT. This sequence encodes CAIGEFTDTQYF.

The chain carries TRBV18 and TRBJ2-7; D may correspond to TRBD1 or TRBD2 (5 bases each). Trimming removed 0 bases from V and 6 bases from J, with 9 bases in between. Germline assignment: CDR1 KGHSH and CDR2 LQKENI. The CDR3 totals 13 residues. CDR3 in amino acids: CASSPPGDGEQYF. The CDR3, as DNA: TGTGCCAGCTCACCACCTGGGGACGGCGAGCAGTACTTC. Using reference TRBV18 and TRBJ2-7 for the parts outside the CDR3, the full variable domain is NAGVMQNPRHLVRRRGQEARLRCSPMKGHSHVYWYRQLPEEGLKFMVYLQKENIIDESGMPKERFSAEFPKEGPSILRIQQVVRGDSAAYFCASSPPGDGEQYFGPGTRLTVT.

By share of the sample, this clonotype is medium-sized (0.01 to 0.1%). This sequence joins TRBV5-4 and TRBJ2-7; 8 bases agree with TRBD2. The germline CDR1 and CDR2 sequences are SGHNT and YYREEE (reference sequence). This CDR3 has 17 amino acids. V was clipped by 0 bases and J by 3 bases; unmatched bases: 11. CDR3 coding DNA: TGTGCCAGCAGCTTGGCCCCGGGAGGGAAGGCCAACTACGAGCAGTACTTC. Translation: CASSLAPGGKANYEQYF.

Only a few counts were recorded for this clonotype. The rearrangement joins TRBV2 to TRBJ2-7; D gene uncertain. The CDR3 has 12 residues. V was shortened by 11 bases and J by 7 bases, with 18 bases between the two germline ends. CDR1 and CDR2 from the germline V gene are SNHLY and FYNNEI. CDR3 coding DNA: TGTGCCTTCGGTTTGGGAACGTGGGAGCAGTACTTC. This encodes CAFGLGTWEQYF.

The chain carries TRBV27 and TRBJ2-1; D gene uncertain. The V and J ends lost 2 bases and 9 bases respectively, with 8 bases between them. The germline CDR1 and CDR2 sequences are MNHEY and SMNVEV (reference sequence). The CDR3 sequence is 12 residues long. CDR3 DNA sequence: TGTGCCAGCAGTTTAGATGGCCGTGAGCAGTTCTTC. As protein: CASSLDGREQFF.

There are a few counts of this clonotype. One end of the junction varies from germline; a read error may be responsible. The CDR3 DNA reads as TGTGCCAGCAGGGAGACACTTTCTGCGGCCAACGTCCTGACTTTC. Amino acids: CASRETLSAANVLTF. The chain joins TRBV5-5 to TRBJ2-6; D gene unclear. The length of the CDR3 is 15 residues. CDR1 and CDR2 (germline): SGHKS, YYEKEE (reference sequence).

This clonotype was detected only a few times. The CDR3 DNA is TGCAGTGCTAGCATAGATCCGGGGGCCAACGTCCTGACTTTC. Its translation is CSASIDPGANVLTF. V and J are TRBV20-1 and TRBJ2-6; D gene uncertain. Germline V lookup: CDR1 DFQATT, CDR2 SNEGSKA (reference sequence). This CDR3 has 14 amino acids. Trimming took 3 bases from V and 4 from J, leaving 10 bases between them.

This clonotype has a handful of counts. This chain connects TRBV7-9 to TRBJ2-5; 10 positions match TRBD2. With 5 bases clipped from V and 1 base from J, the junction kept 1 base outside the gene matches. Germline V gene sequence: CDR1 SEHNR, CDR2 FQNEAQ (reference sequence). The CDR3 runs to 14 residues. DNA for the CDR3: TGTGCCAGCAGCCGGACTAGCGGCCAAGAGACCCAGTACTTC. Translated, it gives CASSRTSGQETQYF.

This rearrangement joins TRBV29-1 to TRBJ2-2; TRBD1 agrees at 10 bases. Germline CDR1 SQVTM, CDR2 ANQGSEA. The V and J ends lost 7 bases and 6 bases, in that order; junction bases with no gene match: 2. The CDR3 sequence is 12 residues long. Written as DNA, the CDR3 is TGCAGCGGACAGGGGGCGTCCGGGGAGCTGTTTTTT. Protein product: CSGQGASGELFF.

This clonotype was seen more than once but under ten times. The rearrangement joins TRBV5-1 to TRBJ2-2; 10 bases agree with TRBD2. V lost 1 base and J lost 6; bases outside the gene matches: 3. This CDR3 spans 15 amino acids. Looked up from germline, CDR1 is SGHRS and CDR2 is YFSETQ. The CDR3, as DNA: TGCGCCAGCAGCTTGTCACTAGCGGGGCCCGGGGAGCTGTTTTTT. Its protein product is CASSLSLAGPGELFF.

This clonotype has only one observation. In nucleotides, the CDR3 is TGTGCCAGCAGCCCCCTTAGAGAGACCTATGGCTACACCTTC. This gives the protein CASSPLRETYGYTF. The gene calls are TRBV14 and TRBJ1-2; D is undetermined. Per germline, CDR1 SGHDN and CDR2 FVKESK. The V end lost 4 bases, the J end lost 4 bases, and 13 bases lay between the germline ends. The CDR3 spans 14 residues.

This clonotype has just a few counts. Here the CDR3 reads CASSQSIRGGELFF. In nucleotides, the CDR3 is TGTGCCAGCAGCCAGAGCATTCGTGGCGGGGAGCTGTTTTTT. The genes are TRBV14 and TRBJ2-2; D uncertain. V was trimmed by 3 bases and J by 7 bases, leaving 12 bases between them. The CDR3 is 14 amino acids. Germline lookup yields CDR1 SGHDN and CDR2 FVKESK.